These 32 T cell receptor beta chains were sequenced from one sample in a study of cytomegalovirus exposure and HLA in healthy donors. This PCR relied on a set of 60 Vbeta primers and 13 Jbeta primers. The repertoire was sequenced with immunoSEQ multiplex PCR; TCRdb's copy has only in-frame clones and lacks some. The sample's table shows 35,000 to 45,000 clones. Specimen: PBMCs. These receptors all stem from a man younger than 45 in good health and CMV-seronegative.

This chain joins TRBV7-3 and TRBJ1-6; D unresolved. The CDR3 spans 15 residues. Trimming removed 0 bases at V and 1 base at J, with 4 bases between. Germline V lookup: CDR1 SGHTA, CDR2 FQGTGA. The CDR3 coding sequence is TGTGCCAGCAGCTTAACCAGATCCTATAATTCACCCCTCCACTTT. Encoded protein: CASSLTRSYNSPLHF.

The chain couples TRBV4-3 to TRBJ2-7; D unresolved. Per the germline V gene, CDR1 is LGHNA and CDR2 is YSLEER. There are 15 residues in the CDR3. V was pared by 0 bases and J by 3 bases, with 12 bases between. CDR3 sequence: CASSQDRGYYYEQYF. CDR3 nucleotides: TGCGCCAGCAGCCAAGATAGAGGTTATTACTACGAGCAGTACTTC.

The chain joins TRBV4-1 to TRBJ2-7; 9 bases map to TRBD2. The germline gives CDR1 MGHRA, CDR2 YSYEKL. Unmatched junction bases numbered 5, after V lost 2 bases and J lost 0 bases. This CDR3 has 16 residues. The CDR3 DNA reads as TGCGCCAGCAGCCAATTTAGTAGCGGGAGCTCCTACGAGCAGTACTTC. It codes for CASSQFSSGSSYEQYF.

The chain couples TRBV7-2 to TRBJ2-5; the D gene is possibly TRBD1 (6 bases). The CDR3 covers 15 residues. V lost 10 bases and J lost 4, with 22 bases in between. Germline lookup yields CDR1 SGHTA and CDR2 FQGNSA. CDR3 region: CATAYQTGILETQYF. The CDR3 DNA reads as TGTGCCACCGCATACCAAACAGGGATTTTAGAGACCCAGTACTTC.

The rearrangement links TRBV7-3 to TRBJ2-2, with TRBD1 identical over 7 bases. The V gene end was trimmed by 2 bases and the J gene end by 5 bases; junction bases not matched to a gene: 5. The CDR3 loop spans 15 amino acids. In germline, CDR1 is SGHTA, CDR2 FQGTGA. The DNA for the CDR3 is TGTGCCAGCAGCTTAGTTACAGGGGTGACCGGGGAGCTGTTTTTT. Its protein product is CASSLVTGVTGELFF.

The chain joins TRBV7-7 to TRBJ1-1, with 8 bases identical to TRBD1. V was pared by 4 bases and J by 8 bases, with 6 bases of the junction left unmatched. In germline, CDR1 is SSHAT, CDR2 FNYEAQ (reference sequence). This CDR3 comprises 13 residues. The chain's CDR3 is CASSSDRGGEAFF. The CDR3 DNA sequence: TGTGCCAGCAGCTCCGACAGGGGCGGAGAAGCTTTCTTT. Complete variable domain (other parts from reference TRBV7-7 and TRBJ1-1): GAGVSQSPRYKVTKRGQDVTLRCDPISSHATLYWYQQALGQGPEFLTYFNYEAQPDKSGLPSDRFSAERPEGSISTLTIQRTEQRDSAMYRCASSSDRGGEAFFGQGTRLTVV.

The rearrangement joins TRBV10-3 to TRBJ1-1, with D unresolved. V dropped 5 bases and J dropped 1 base, with 8 bases sitting between them. Germline loops: CDR1 ENHRY, CDR2 SYGVKD. The CDR3 spans 13 residues. The CDR3 here is CAISSERNTEAFF. DNA for the CDR3: TGTGCCATCAGTTCAGAACGGAACACTGAAGCTTTCTTT.

V gene TRBV14 combines with J gene TRBJ1-3; no reliable D call. CDR3 length: 13 amino acids. The V and J ends lost 0 bases and 8 bases respectively, with 8 bases between them. Germline V gene sequence: CDR1 SGHDN, CDR2 FVKESK. The CDR3 DNA follows: TGTGCCAGCAGCCAAGAGTTTCGTGACACCATATATTTT. As protein: CASSQEFRDTIYF.

The chain has TRBV4-1 and TRBJ1-1; maybe TRBD1 (5 bases). The CDR3 runs to 13 residues. V was pared by 3 bases and J by 1 base, with 6 bases between. Germline CDR1 and CDR2: MGHRA and YSYEKL. The CDR3 DNA sequence: TGCGCCAGCAGCCAGACAGAGAACACTGAAGCTTTCTTT. Its protein is CASSQTENTEAFF.

This chain uses TRBV19 with TRBJ1-2; D unresolved. Deletions cut 7 bases from V and 3 bases from J, with 18 bases between. Germline loops: CDR1 LNHDA, CDR2 SQIVND (reference sequence). The CDR3 runs 15 residues. The CDR3 DNA reads TGTGCCAGTAAATTTGAGCGAGGGAGGCACTATGGCTACACCTTC. It translates to CASKFERGRHYGYTF. The full variable domain, with the rest looked up from reference TRBV19 and TRBJ1-2, is DGGITQSPKYLFRKEGQNVTLSCEQNLNHDAMYWYRQDPGQGLRLIYYSQIVNDFQKGDIAEGYSVSREKKESFPLTVTSAQKNPTAFYLCASKFERGRHYGYTFGSGTRLTVV.

The chain recombines TRBV14 with TRBJ2-7; TRBD1 matches at 8 bases. Germline-derived CDR1 and CDR2 are SGHDN and FVKESK. Trimming cost V 3 bases and J 2 bases; bases outside gene matches: 3. This CDR3 is built from 14 residues. The CDR3 here is CASSHGTGTYEQYF. CDR3 coding DNA: TGTGCCAGCAGCCACGGGACAGGTACCTACGAGCAGTACTTC.

This chain uses TRBV6-5 with TRBJ2-2, with 12 bases aligning to TRBD2. The CDR3 runs to 16 residues. Germline-derived CDR1 and CDR2 are MNHEY and SVGAGI. J lost 4 bases, V lost 0 bases, and 0 bases had no gene match. Written as DNA, the CDR3 is TGTGCCAGCAGTTACTCGACTAGCGGGAGCACCGGGGAGCTGTTTTTT. The encoded protein is CASSYSTSGSTGELFF.

This chain links TRBV6-5 with TRBJ1-3; D is uncertain. Per the germline V gene, CDR1 is MNHEY and CDR2 is SVGAGI. V lost 4 bases to trimming and J lost 4 bases, with 11 bases between them. CDR3 length equals 14 residues. The CDR3 DNA follows: TGTGCCAGCAGTTCTAAAACCACCGGAAACACCATATATTTT. Translating gives CASSSKTTGNTIYF.

The chain is built from TRBV10-3 and TRBJ1-3; a weak D match, TRBD1 (5 bases). CDR3 length equals 13 residues. The V end lost 8 bases, the J end lost 3 bases, and 11 bases lay between the germline ends. Germline CDR1 reads ENHRY; CDR2 reads SYGVKD. The CDR3 sequence is CAIGGGIGNTIYF. CDR3 bases: TGTGCCATCGGGGGGGGGATTGGAAACACCATATATTTT.

The V and J genes are TRBV5-5 and TRBJ2-5; 13 bases are shared with TRBD2. The length of the CDR3 is 17 residues. CDR1 and CDR2 from the germline V gene are SGHKS and YYEKEE (reference sequence). The J segment lost 4 bases and the V segment lost 2 bases, leaving 8 bases of the junction unmatched. CDR3 residues: CASSFQTSGGSGETQYF. The CDR3 nucleotides are TGTGCCAGCAGCTTTCAGACTAGCGGGGGGAGTGGAGAGACCCAGTACTTC.

This rearrangement joins TRBV5-1 to TRBJ1-4; 8 bases fit TRBD1. The CDR3 spans 14 residues. Germline CDR1 is SGHRS and CDR2 is YFSETQ. Trimming took 4 bases from V and 7 from J; bases not matched to a gene: 6. The CDR3 loop is CASSLDRGGEKLFF. In DNA form, the CDR3 reads TGCGCCAGCAGCCTAGACAGGGGCGGTGAAAAACTGTTTTTT. Variable domain in full (rest from reference TRBV5-1 and TRBJ1-4): KAGVTQTPRYLIKTRGQQVTLSCSPISGHRSVSWYQQTPGQGLQFLFEYFSETQRNKGNFPGRFSGRQFSNSRSEMNVSTLELGDSALYLCASSLDRGGEKLFFGSGTQLSVL.

V gene TRBV18 combines with J gene TRBJ2-2, with 7 bases lining up with TRBD2. The length of the CDR3 is 15 residues. With V trimmed by 4 bases and J by 3 bases, 5 bases remained unmatched. CDR1 KGHSH and CDR2 LQKENI come from the germline V gene. The CDR3 DNA reads as TGTGCCAGCTCACGTGACGGACTAGACACCGGGGAGCTGTTTTTT. Translated: CASSRDGLDTGELFF.

The V gene is TRBV30, the J gene TRBJ1-5; D call uncertain. Germline V lookup: CDR1 GTSNPN, CDR2 SVGIG (reference sequence). The CDR3 has 13 amino acids. The ends were cut back, 3 bases at V and 5 bases at J, with 11 bases in the middle. Here the CDR3 DNA reads TGTGCCTGGAGCCAGGAGGTGGATCAGCCCCAGCATTTT. Amino acid sequence: CAWSQEVDQPQHF.

The chain employs TRBV25-1 and TRBJ1-1; D gene ambiguous. CDR1 and CDR2 from the germline V gene are MGHDK and SYGVNS. Trimming left V 9 bases short and J 5 bases short, with 16 bases between. This CDR3 has 13 amino acids. CDR3 loop: CASETWRGTEAFF. CDR3 nucleotide sequence: TGTGCCAGTGAGACTTGGAGAGGAACTGAAGCTTTCTTT.

This rearrangement joins TRBV11-3 to TRBJ2-3; 10 bases line up with TRBD2. CDR1 is SGHNT and CDR2 is YENEEA in the germline V gene. The CDR3 runs to 13 residues. The junction had 9 bases not matched to a gene; V was cut back by 8 bases and J by 10 bases. The CDR3, as DNA: TGTGCCAGCGGTAGCGGGGGGTCGGACGCGCAGTATTTT. It specifies CASGSGGSDAQYF.

The chain combines TRBV2 with TRBJ2-4, with D maybe TRBD1 (6 bases). Germline CDR1 SNHLY, CDR2 FYNNEI. Trimming removed 7 bases from V and 5 bases from J, with 12 bases in between. The CDR3 has 13 residues. The CDR3 bases are TGTGCCAGCATCAGGGGTGTCCAAAACATTCAGTACTTC. As protein: CASIRGVQNIQYF.

The chain recombines TRBV25-1 with TRBJ1-6, with D possibly TRBD1 on 5 matching bases. Trimming took 6 bases from V and 10 from J, leaving 10 bases between them. Germline CDR1 MGHDK, CDR2 SYGVNS. The CDR3 runs to 12 residues. The CDR3 here is CASSRVYSPLHF. Here the CDR3 DNA reads TGTGCCAGCAGCAGGGTTTACTCACCCCTCCACTTT.

The gene calls are TRBV9 and TRBJ2-5, with 8 bases that match TRBD2. CDR1 is SGDLS and CDR2 is YYNGEE in the germline V gene. The CDR3 spans 15 residues. Germline trimming cut 0 bases from V and 2 bases from J; bases unmatched to any gene: 3. The CDR3 DNA is TGTGCCAGCAGCGTAGCGGGGGGGGAGCAAGAGACCCAGTACTTC. Translating it yields CASSVAGGEQETQYF.

The chain is built from TRBV7-9 and TRBJ2-7; TRBD1 is a possible D gene (6 bases). The CDR3 runs 14 residues. Germline CDR1 SEHNR, CDR2 FQNEAQ (reference sequence). Trimming cost V 8 bases and J 5 bases, with 19 bases left between them. CDR3 in DNA: TGTGCCAGCCGTCCGGTAGGACAGCCCCACGAGCAGTACTTC. Residues: CASRPVGQPHEQYF. Combining the CDR3 with reference TRBV7-9 and TRBJ2-7 gives the whole variable domain DTGVSQNPRHKITKRGQNVTFRCDPISEHNRLYWYRQTLGQGPEFLTYFQNEAQLEKSRLLSDRFSAERPKGSFSTLEIQRTEQGDSAMYLCASRPVGQPHEQYFGPGTRLTVT.

The chain uses TRBV20-1 and TRBJ1-2; TRBD1 might be the D (5 bases). CDR3 size: 11 residues. Germline V gene sequence: CDR1 DFQATT, CDR2 SNEGSKA (reference sequence). The V end was cut by 4 bases, the J end by 7 bases, with 10 bases between. The CDR3 DNA reads TGCAGTGCTATGGGGCAGGGTGGCTACACCTTC. It translates to CSAMGQGGYTF.

The chain recombines TRBV4-2 with TRBJ2-7; 9 nucleotides agree with TRBD1. The J segment lost 2 bases and the V segment lost 1 base, leaving 3 bases of the junction unmatched. Germline assignment: CDR1 LGHNA and CDR2 YNFKEQ. This CDR3 is 15 amino acids long. The CDR3 DNA sequence: TGTGCCAGCAGCCAAGGGGACAGGGATGCCTACGAGCAGTACTTC. Amino acids: CASSQGDRDAYEQYF.

This chain joins TRBV9 and TRBJ2-2; D might be TRBD1 (6 bases). V was clipped by 7 bases and J by 6 bases, with 13 bases between them. There are 13 residues in the CDR3. Germline CDR1 and CDR2: SGDLS and YYNGEE. The DNA for the CDR3 is TGTGCCAGCGGAACAGGGTTTCCCGGGGAGCTGTTTTTT. It codes for CASGTGFPGELFF.

The rearrangement joins TRBV5-6 to TRBJ1-6; the D is unclear. The CDR3 contains 17 residues. Germline V CDR1 and CDR2: SGHDT, YYEEEE. The V and J ends lost 2 bases and 0 bases respectively, with 12 bases between them. In nucleotides, the CDR3 is TGTGCCAGCAGCTTTAGCGCCCGGAGCTCCTATAATTCACCCCTCCACTTT. Amino acids: CASSFSARSSYNSPLHF.

The V and J genes are TRBV27 and TRBJ2-1; 9 bases are shared with TRBD1. CDR3 length: 14 amino acids. The V gene end was trimmed by 7 bases and the J gene end by 8 bases; junction bases not matched to a gene: 9. Germline assignment: CDR1 MNHEY and CDR2 SMNVEV (reference sequence). CDR3 region: CASNPGQGVYEQFF. The CDR3 DNA is TGTGCCAGCAATCCGGGACAGGGTGTCTATGAGCAGTTCTTC.

The chain recombines TRBV2 with TRBJ2-2, with TRBD1 matching over 9 bases. Trimming removed 7 bases from V and 3 bases from J; junction bases left unmatched: 6. The CDR3 totals 15 residues. CDR1 is SNHLY, CDR2 FYNNEI, per germline. This CDR3 is CASKDWTGDTGELFF. The CDR3 DNA is TGTGCCAGCAAGGACTGGACAGGGGACACCGGGGAGCTGTTTTTT. The full variable domain, completed using reference TRBV2 and TRBJ2-2, is EPEVTQTPSHQVTQMGQEVILRCVPISNHLYFYWYRQILGQKVEFLVSFYNNEISEKSEIFDDQFSVERPDGSNFTLKIRSTKLEDSAMYFCASKDWTGDTGELFFGEGSRLTVL.

The chain employs TRBV19 and TRBJ2-1; D possibly corresponds to TRBD2 (6 bases). The germline gives CDR1 LNHDA, CDR2 SQIVND (reference sequence). This CDR3 has 16 residues. The V end lost 5 bases, the J end lost 0 bases, and 14 bases lay between the germline ends. In DNA, the CDR3 is TGTGCCAGTAGTCTCGAGCGGGCGAGCTCCTACAATGAGCAGTTCTTC. Protein: CASSLERASSYNEQFF.

This clone is labeled medium-sized based on frequency. The V and J genes are TRBV2 and TRBJ1-1, with D possibly being TRBD1 (6 bases). The CDR3 covers 11 residues. V gave up 3 bases and J gave up 9 bases, with 8 bases separating them. In germline, CDR1 is SNHLY, CDR2 FYNNEI. The CDR3 loop is CASSDTGKAFF. The CDR3 nucleotides read TGTGCCAGCAGTGATACAGGGAAAGCTTTCTTT.